One T cell receptor beta chain is described in this entry. Antigen: not known. This specimen belongs to a study of cytomegalovirus exposure and HLA in healthy donors. Study in general: A prior study identified approximately 110 million unique TCR beta sequences from about 200 million T cells. Overall study results and limits: For TCR beta chains, V- and J-gene trimming was later linked to a missense DCLRE1C variant.

The study ran its PCR with 60 Vbeta and 13 Jbeta primers. The protocol was immunoSEQ multiplex PCR, while the TCRdb copy is restricted to in-frame clones and leaves out a portion. This table has approximately 180,000 clones, 75% to 80% appearing once. This CDR3 has 13 amino acids. CDR1 SGHTA and CDR2 FQGTGA come from the germline V gene. Trimming shortened V by 3 bases and J by 6 bases, and 10 bases separated the two germline ends. The chain couples TRBV7-3 to TRBJ2-3, with a weak D call TRBD1 (6 bases). The sequence derives from a man aged 40-49 years in good health and CMV-seropositive. The sequenced sample was PBMCs. This chain's CDR3 is CASSFNQGDTQYF. The CDR3 nucleotides are TGTGCCAGCAGCTTCAATCAGGGGGATACGCAGTATTTT. The full variable domain, its missing parts supplied by reference TRBV7-3 and TRBJ2-3, is GAGVSQTPSNKVTEKGKYVELRCDPISGHTALYWYRQSLGQGPEFLIYFQGTGAADDSGLPNDRFFAVRPEGSVSTLKIQRTERGDSAVYLCASSFNQGDTQYFGPGTRLTVL.